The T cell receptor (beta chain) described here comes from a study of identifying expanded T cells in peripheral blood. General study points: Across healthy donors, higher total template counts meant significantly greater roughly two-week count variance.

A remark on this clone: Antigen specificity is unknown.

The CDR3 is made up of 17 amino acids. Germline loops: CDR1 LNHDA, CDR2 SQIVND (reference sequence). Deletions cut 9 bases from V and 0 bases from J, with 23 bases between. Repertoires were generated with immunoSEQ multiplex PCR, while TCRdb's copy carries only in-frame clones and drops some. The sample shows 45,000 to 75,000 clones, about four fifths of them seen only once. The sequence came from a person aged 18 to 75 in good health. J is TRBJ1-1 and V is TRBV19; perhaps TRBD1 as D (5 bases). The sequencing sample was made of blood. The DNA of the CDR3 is TGTGCCAGCCAGCATAGAAGAGGGGTAGGGGTGAACACTGAAGCTTTCTTT. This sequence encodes CASQHRRGVGVNTEAFF.